In this sample, the clone carrying this TCR beta chain turned up once. Using 200 ng DNA, approximately 30,000 T cell genomes, the sorted-subset replicate PCRs were run. Profiling relied on immunoSEQ multiplex PCR, and the TCRdb table lists in-frame clones only, not all of them. The sample records 2 million to 2.5 million clones, 80% to 95% being singletons. This entry comes from a study of shared clonotypes between healthy human individuals. J was trimmed by 1 base and V by 5 bases; bases with no gene match: 9. The CDR3 runs 16 residues. Germline V CDR1 and CDR2: SGHTA, FQGTGA. The receptor comes from a man between 18 and 29 years old in good health. Some clones in this sample may be carry-over from other donors' samples. V and J are TRBV7-3 and TRBJ2-3; 7 bases map to TRBD1. The sequenced sample was naive CD4+ T cells from PBMCs. The sample's subset: CD45RA+ positively selected. CDR3 sequence: CASSRRRGQGTDTQYF. The CDR3 DNA reads as TGTGCCAGCAGCCGCCGTAGGGGGCAGGGCACAGATACGCAGTATTTT.